This entry lists 8 T cell receptor beta chains sequenced from one sample in a study of shared clonotypes between healthy human individuals. Profiled with immunoSEQ multiplex PCR; TCRdb holds only in-frame clones, not every one. The sample includes roughly 1 million clones, about 70% seen only once; the top ten take approximately 1.5%. Sequencing used memory CD4+ T cells sorted from blood. Subset here: CD45RA-negative fraction. All receptors derive from a man younger than 30 in good health.

The chain links TRBV7-9 to TRBJ2-5; 7 nucleotides line up with TRBD1. This CDR3 region has 15 residues. V was clipped by 4 bases and J by 0 bases; unmatched bases: 5. Germline assignment: CDR1 SEHNR and CDR2 FQNEAQ (reference sequence). The CDR3 sequence is CASSSRQGHQETQYF. The CDR3 coding sequence is TGTGCCAGCAGCTCGAGACAGGGCCACCAAGAGACCCAGTACTTC.

The V gene is TRBV5-1, the J gene TRBJ2-3; TRBD1 matches 9 bases. The CDR3 is 15 amino acids. Trimming cost V 2 bases and J 2 bases; bases outside gene matches: 3. Looked up from germline, CDR1 is SGHRS and CDR2 is YFSETQ. For the CDR3, the DNA is TGCGCCAGCAGCTTCGGACAGGGGAACACAGATACGCAGTATTTT. Protein sequence: CASSFGQGNTDTQYF.

This clone was recorded only once. CDR3 sequence (DNA): TGTGCCAGCAGCCGCGCGGCGGGGTACACTGAAGCTTTCTTT. It encodes CASSRAAGYTEAFF. The chain carries TRBV6-6 and TRBJ1-1; D is unresolved. Germline CDR1 is MNHNY and CDR2 is SVGAGI (reference sequence). V dropped 6 bases and J dropped 3 bases, with 14 bases sitting between them. CDR3 size: 14 residues.

This rearrangement joins TRBV6-6 to TRBJ2-6; D gene unclear. CDR1 and CDR2 from the germline V gene are MNHNY and SVGAGI (reference sequence). The CDR3 runs 16 residues. Trimming shortened V by 0 bases and J by 2 bases, and 8 bases separated the two germline ends. Here the CDR3 DNA reads TGTGCCAGCAGTTACTCTCCAGCGACTGGGGCCAACGTCCTGACTTTC. It is translated as CASSYSPATGANVLTF.

This clone appeared a single time. The chain couples TRBV11-2 to TRBJ2-5; TRBD1 aligns across 12 bases. Trimming cost V 1 base and J 4 bases; bases outside gene matches: 13. The CDR3 covers 19 residues. Germline-derived CDR1 and CDR2 are SGHAT and FQNNGV. This CDR3 is CASSLVPSGTGGFRETQYF. Here the CDR3 DNA reads TGTGCCAGCAGCTTAGTTCCTTCCGGGACAGGGGGCTTCCGAGAGACCCAGTACTTC.

This clone came up a few times. The V and J genes are TRBV28 and TRBJ2-2, with D perhaps matching TRBD2 (6 bases). The CDR3 is 17 residues long. V was trimmed by 5 bases and J by 5 bases, leaving 21 bases between them. Looked up from germline, CDR1 is MDHEN and CDR2 is SYDVKM. The CDR3 region is CASSPSRSGLATGELFF. CDR3 coding DNA: TGTGCCAGCAGTCCTAGCCGCTCGGGACTGGCGACCGGGGAGCTGTTTTTT.

The chain links TRBV4-1 to TRBJ2-7, with 8 bases matching TRBD1. Germline V lookup: CDR1 MGHRA, CDR2 YSYEKL. With 0 bases clipped from V and 1 base from J, the junction kept 8 bases outside the gene matches. This CDR3 is built from 17 residues. CDR3 sequence (DNA): TGCGCCAGCAGCCAAGATGGGGTACGGGACAGGTCCTACGAGCAGTACTTC. Its translation is CASSQDGVRDRSYEQYF.

The genes are TRBV4-1 and TRBJ1-1, with TRBD1 as a possible D gene (5 bases). Trimming stripped 0 bases from V and 4 bases from J, with 15 bases between. CDR1 and CDR2 (germline): MGHRA, YSYEKL. The CDR3 has 16 residues. The CDR3, as DNA: TGCGCCAGCAGCCAAGAGAGGCAGGGAGGGGTCACTGAAGCTTTCTTT. It is translated as CASSQERQGGVTEAFF.